This T cell receptor beta chain was recorded in a study of beta chain features in type 1 diabetes. Whole-study results and caveats: Among type 1 diabetes patients, VDJ junctions had fewer insertions and more deletions. Shortening of TCRB CDR3s, moderate but significant, appeared in all four CD4+ subsets of Type 1 diabetes patients.

Germline V gives CDR1 SGHAT, CDR2 FQNNGV. This CDR3 contains 14 residues. Trimming removed 2 bases at V and 1 base at J, with 5 bases between. Expressed TCRB transcripts got sequenced, as all isolated RNA was reverse transcribed. Method: immunoSEQ multiplex PCR; TCRdb's copy keeps in-frame clones and lacks some. The sample holds roughly 140,000 clones, roughly 53% seen once. As for this clone: The antigen is unknown.

The source is a man aged 18 to 35 in good health. The chain is built from TRBV11-2 and TRBJ2-2; D not resolved. Sequencing was performed on Tregs from blood. The CDR3 nucleotides are TGTGCCAGCAGCTTATTAATGAACACCGGGGAGCTGTTTTTT. Amino acids: CASSLLMNTGELFF.